Presented here are 29 T cell receptor beta chains from one specimen sequenced in a study of blood T cell repertoires in COVID-19. Profiled with immunoSEQ multiplex PCR; TCRdb holds only in-frame clones, not every one. The sample has approximately 470,000 clones; 87% are singletons. The sample consisted of PBMCs or T cells enriched from blood (not recorded which). The receptors come from a woman aged 18-35 years who had recovered from COVID-19.

The rearrangement links TRBV5-1 to TRBJ2-7; 8 positions agree with TRBD1. J gave up 3 bases and V 2 bases, and 10 bases lay outside the gene matches. The germline gives CDR1 SGHRS, CDR2 YFSETQ. The CDR3 is made up of 16 amino acids. DNA for the CDR3: TGCGCCAGCAGCTTAAATGCAGGGGGCTCTGTCTACGAGCAGTACTTC. Its translation: CASSLNAGGSVYEQYF. The whole variable domain, filled in from reference TRBV5-1 and TRBJ2-7, reads KAGVTQTPRYLIKTRGQQVTLSCSPISGHRSVSWYQQTPGQGLQFLFEYFSETQRNKGNFPGRFSGRQFSNSRSEMNVSTLELGDSALYLCASSLNAGGSVYEQYFGPGTRLTVT.

This rearrangement joins TRBV9 to TRBJ2-5, with 9 bases lining up with TRBD1. The CDR3 spans 14 residues. Germline CDR1 and CDR2: SGDLS and YYNGEE. V gave up 2 bases and J gave up 5 bases; unmatched junction bases: 4. CDR3 sequence (DNA): TGTGCCAGCAGCGTTACAGGGGGCGAGGAGACCCAGTACTTC. Protein product: CASSVTGGEETQYF.

J is TRBJ1-4 and V is TRBV19; tentatively, D is TRBD1 (6 bases). With 3 bases removed from V and 6 bases from J, the gap between germline ends came to 11 bases. Germline loops: CDR1 LNHDA, CDR2 SQIVND (reference sequence). The CDR3 runs to 14 residues. The chain's CDR3 is CASSIRGLDEKLFF. Written as DNA, the CDR3 is TGTGCCAGTAGTATCAGGGGTCTTGATGAAAAACTGTTTTTT.

The V and J genes are TRBV7-2 and TRBJ1-2; 8 positions match TRBD1. Germline V lookup: CDR1 SGHTA, CDR2 FQGNSA. The CDR3 is 13 amino acids. Losses at the gene ends were 2 bases for V and 8 bases for J; bases not matched to a gene: 4. In nucleotides, the CDR3 is TGTGCCAGCAGCTTATCGACAGGGGAAGGCTACACCTTC. Its protein is CASSLSTGEGYTF.

The chain joins TRBV5-1 to TRBJ1-2; TRBD1 matches 8 bases. Germline CDR1 and CDR2: SGHRS and YFSETQ. The trim removed 4 bases at V and 8 bases at J, leaving 10 bases unmatched. The CDR3 spans 14 residues. CDR3 sequence: CASSGWDRIRGYTF. The CDR3, as DNA: TGCGCCAGCAGCGGCTGGGACAGGATTAGAGGCTACACCTTC.

This chain joins TRBV6-5 and TRBJ1-6; D uncertain. The CDR3 consists of 13 residues. CDR1 and CDR2 (germline): MNHEY, SVGAGI. V shed 6 bases and J shed 8 bases, with 11 bases lying between them. CDR3 nucleotide sequence: TGTGCCAGCAGCCGCCTCCGAGATTCACCCCTCCACTTT. Translation: CASSRLRDSPLHF.

This clone turned up a few times. The CDR3 is CAWIPDLGGVNTEAFF. CDR3 DNA: TGTGCCTGGATTCCGGATCTCGGGGGGGTGAACACTGAAGCTTTCTTT. The V gene is TRBV30, the J gene TRBJ1-1, with a possible D match to TRBD1 (5 bases). The CDR3 has 16 residues. Germline V CDR1 and CDR2: GTSNPN, SVGIG (reference sequence). V was clipped by 4 bases and J by 0 bases, with 18 bases between them.

This chain connects TRBV5-1 to TRBJ1-3; no clear D. Trimming cost V 0 bases and J 2 bases, with 6 bases left between them. Germline CDR1 is SGHRS and CDR2 is YFSETQ. The CDR3 is 14 residues long. Here the CDR3 reads CASSLGETGNTIYF. In nucleotides, the CDR3 is TGCGCCAGCAGCTTGGGGGAGACTGGAAACACCATATATTTT.

The chain uses TRBV28 and TRBJ1-6, with TRBD1 identical over 7 bases. The CDR3 is made up of 17 amino acids. Trimming removed 7 bases from V and 2 bases from J; junction bases left unmatched: 11. Per germline, CDR1 MDHEN and CDR2 SYDVKM. The CDR3: CASIQGQGRAYNSPLHF. The CDR3 bases are TGTGCCAGCATACAGGGGCAGGGTAGGGCCTATAATTCACCCCTCCACTTT.

This sequence joins TRBV4-2 and TRBJ1-4, with D maybe TRBD1 (5 bases). The CDR3 sequence is 14 residues long. V gave up 4 bases and J gave up 6 bases, with 12 bases separating them. The germline V gene has CDR1 LGHNA and CDR2 YNFKEQ. In nucleotides, the CDR3 is TGTGCCAGCAGCCGCATAGGCAGGGATGAAAAACTGTTTTTT. It translates to CASSRIGRDEKLFF.

This chain uses TRBV28 with TRBJ1-4; tentative D call: TRBD1 (6 bases). Trimming took 2 bases from V and 4 from J, leaving 11 bases between them. This CDR3 is 15 amino acids long. Looked up from germline, CDR1 is MDHEN and CDR2 is SYDVKM. The CDR3 sequence is CASSLTGQNNEKLFF. CDR3 coding DNA: TGTGCCAGCAGTTTAACGGGACAAAATAATGAAAAACTGTTTTTT.

The J gene is TRBJ2-1, the V gene TRBV7-3; TRBD2 aligns across 14 bases. Germline CDR1 SGHTA, CDR2 FQGTGA. There are 17 residues in the CDR3. The V and J ends lost 5 bases and 9 bases, in that order; junction bases with no gene match: 12. For the CDR3, the DNA is TGTGCCAGCAGCCCTACAGGACTAGCGGGGGGCGTTAGTGAGCAGTTCTTC. Its translation is CASSPTGLAGGVSEQFF.

The CDR3 reads CASSLSSPSSGNTIYF. The CDR3 nucleotides are TGTGCCAGCAGCTTATCCAGTCCTAGCTCTGGAAACACCATATATTTT. V usage is TRBV7-2 and J usage is TRBJ1-3; no reliable D call. This CDR3 contains 16 residues. Germline V lookup: CDR1 SGHTA, CDR2 FQGNSA. Deletions cut 2 bases from V and 0 bases from J, with 11 bases between. The full variable domain, in which reference TRBV7-2 and TRBJ1-3 provide the parts outside the CDR3, is GAGVSQSPSNKVTEKGKDVELRCDPISGHTALYWYRQSLGQGLEFLIYFQGNSAPDKSGLPSDRFSAERTGGSVSTLTIQRTQQEDSAVYLCASSLSSPSSGNTIYFGEGSWLTVV.

The chain couples TRBV5-1 to TRBJ1-3, with D possibly matching TRBD1 (5 bases). CDR1 and CDR2 from the germline V gene are SGHRS and YFSETQ. Trimming took 0 bases from V and 5 from J, leaving 9 bases between them. The CDR3 is 14 residues long. CDR3 residues: CASSLDKGRNTIYF. DNA of the CDR3: TGCGCCAGCAGCTTGGATAAGGGGAGAAACACCATATATTTT.

The chain has TRBV25-1 and TRBJ1-3, with 7 bases that match TRBD1. Per the germline V gene, CDR1 is MGHDK and CDR2 is SYGVNS. The V segment lost 5 bases and the J segment 0 bases; nucleotides outside the gene matches: 10. The CDR3 runs 17 residues. The CDR3 spells CASSSSRTGFSGNTIYF. In DNA form, the CDR3 reads TGTGCCAGCAGTTCCTCCCGGACAGGATTCTCTGGAAACACCATATATTTT.

This clone has more than one count but fewer than ten. The chain couples TRBV6-5 to TRBJ1-1; D is undetermined. The CDR3 has 15 residues. V was pared by 4 bases and J by 1 base, with 13 bases between. Germline V gives CDR1 MNHEY, CDR2 SVGAGI. In DNA, the CDR3 is TGTGCCAGCAGTTCTCCAAAGACGGGGAACACTGAAGCTTTCTTT. Protein product: CASSSPKTGNTEAFF.

This clone showed up just once. The CDR3 nucleotides read TGTGCCAGTACCAGTATATCTCCAAGGGGACAGGGGTCCTACAATGAGCAGTTCTTC. Its translation: CASTSISPRGQGSYNEQFF. This chain uses TRBV19 with TRBJ2-1; 10 nucleotides agree with TRBD1. This CDR3 spans 19 amino acids. Unmatched junction bases numbered 16, after V lost 7 bases and J lost 1 base. CDR1 and CDR2 from the germline V gene are LNHDA and SQIVND (reference sequence).

This chain links TRBV13 with TRBJ1-6, with unresolved D. Trimming removed 0 bases at V and 6 bases at J, with 6 bases between. Germline CDR1 and CDR2: PRHDT and FYEKMQ (reference sequence). CDR3 length: 14 residues. CDR3 DNA sequence: TGTGCCAGCAGCTTAGGACGGTCTAATTCACCCCTCCACTTT. The encoded protein is CASSLGRSNSPLHF.

The chain joins TRBV4-1 to TRBJ2-3; D unclear. V lost 0 bases and J 1 base, leaving 14 bases between the germline ends. The germline V gene encodes CDR1 MGHRA and CDR2 YSYEKL. CDR3 length equals 17 residues. CDR3 residues: CASSQESSPPGTDTQYF. The CDR3 DNA reads TGCGCCAGCAGCCAAGAGTCCTCGCCTCCAGGCACAGATACGCAGTATTTT.

The V and J genes are TRBV30 and TRBJ2-3; 8 nucleotides agree with TRBD1. CDR3 length: 14 residues. V lost 6 bases and J lost 6; bases outside the gene matches: 11. Germline V CDR1 and CDR2: GTSNPN, SVGIG (reference sequence). The CDR3 sequence is CACPRQGAGDTQYF. CDR3 DNA: TGTGCCTGCCCTAGGCAGGGGGCGGGCGATACGCAGTATTTT. Filled out from reference TRBV30 and TRBJ2-3, the complete variable domain reads SQTIHQWPATLVQPVGSPLSLECTVEGTSNPNLYWYRQAAGRGLQLLFYSVGIGQISSEVPQNLSASRPQDRQFILSSKKLLLSDSGFYLCACPRQGAGDTQYFGPGTRLTVL.

With regard to this clone: The sample holds other DNA sequences that translate to the same CDR3. This sequence joins TRBV5-1 and TRBJ1-1; no reliable D call. The CDR3 length is 14 residues. Germline lookup yields CDR1 SGHRS and CDR2 YFSETQ. The V end was cut by 0 bases, the J end by 1 base, with 7 bases between. The CDR3 DNA is TGCGCCAGCAGCTTGGCGAGCGGGAACACTGAAGCTTTCTTT. Its translation: CASSLASGNTEAFF.

The chain carries TRBV12-2 and TRBJ1-2; the table's TRBD1 call for D was not verified on the DNA. TRBV12-2 is a pseudogene. The CDR3 runs to 11 residues. This CDR3 reads CASRSGFGYTF. In DNA form, the CDR3 reads TGTGCAAGTCGCTCAGGGTTTGGCTACACCTTC.

This chain uses TRBV28 with TRBJ1-1; TRBD1 is a possible D gene (5 bases). V was clipped by 1 base and J by 4 bases, with 13 bases between them. The CDR3 contains 15 residues. Germline V gives CDR1 MDHEN, CDR2 SYDVKM. CDR3 region: CASSLLLQGGTEAFF. In DNA form, the CDR3 reads TGTGCCAGCAGTTTATTACTCCAGGGAGGCACTGAAGCTTTCTTT.

V gene TRBV2 combines with J gene TRBJ2-5, with 7 bases aligning to TRBD2. CDR1 and CDR2 from the germline V gene are SNHLY and FYNNEI. This CDR3 region has 14 residues. Trimming at V came to 3 bases and at J to 5 bases, leaving 6 bases not matched to a gene. The CDR3 protein is CASSDGEGRETQYF. CDR3 coding DNA: TGTGCCAGCAGTGATGGGGAGGGAAGGGAGACCCAGTACTTC.

The chain links TRBV6-5 to TRBJ1-2; tentative D call: TRBD1 (5 bases). CDR1 is MNHEY, CDR2 SVGAGI, per germline. V was trimmed by 6 bases and J by 4 bases, leaving 12 bases between them. This CDR3 contains 13 residues. The DNA of the CDR3 is TGTGCCAGCAGCTACAACAGGTTCTATGGCTACACCTTC. This sequence encodes CASSYNRFYGYTF.

This CDR3 reads CASSPRWAPDEKLFF. The CDR3, as DNA: TGTGCCAGCAGCCCCCGTTGGGCCCCGGATGAAAAACTGTTTTTT. The rearrangement uses TRBV5-5 and TRBJ1-4; D uncertain. The CDR3 sequence is 15 residues long. CDR1 is SGHKS and CDR2 is YYEKEE in the germline V gene (reference sequence). V was shortened by 4 bases and J by 6 bases, with 16 bases between the two germline ends.

This clone occurred once. CDR3 DNA: TGTGCCAGCAGCCGCCGAGGACAGGGGGCGAGTGGCTACACCTTC. Translated: CASSRRGQGASGYTF. V is TRBV6-5 and J is TRBJ1-2; 11 nucleotides align to TRBD1. Germline V gene sequence: CDR1 MNHEY, CDR2 SVGAGI. J lost 7 bases, V lost 6 bases, and 10 bases had no gene match. The CDR3 extends over 15 amino acids.

The chain employs TRBV18 and TRBJ1-2, with D hard to call. The germline V gene has CDR1 KGHSH and CDR2 LQKENI. Trimming pared 8 bases from V and 0 bases from J, leaving 19 bases between. The CDR3 totals 16 residues. The CDR3 coding sequence is TGTGCCAGCGCCCGAGTGCCGGAAACTACTAACTATGGCTACACCTTC. Translating gives CASARVPETTNYGYTF.

J is TRBJ2-7 and V is TRBV27; TRBD1 matches at 7 bases. Germline trimming cut 5 bases from V and 7 bases from J; bases unmatched to any gene: 11. Germline V gene lookup returns CDR1 MNHEY and CDR2 SMNVEV (reference sequence). This CDR3 spans 14 amino acids. DNA for the CDR3: TGTGCCAGCAGTCCAGGGAACAGGGGATGGGAGCAGTACTTC. Residues: CASSPGNRGWEQYF.